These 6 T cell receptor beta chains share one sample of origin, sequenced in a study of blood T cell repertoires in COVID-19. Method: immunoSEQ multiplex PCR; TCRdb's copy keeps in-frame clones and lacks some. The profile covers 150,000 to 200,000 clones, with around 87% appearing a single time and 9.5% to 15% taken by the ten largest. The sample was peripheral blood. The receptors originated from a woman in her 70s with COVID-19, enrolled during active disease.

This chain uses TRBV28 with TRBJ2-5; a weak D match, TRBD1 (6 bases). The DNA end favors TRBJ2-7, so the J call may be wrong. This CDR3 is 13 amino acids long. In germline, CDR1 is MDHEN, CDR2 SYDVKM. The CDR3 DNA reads TGTGCCAGCAGTTTGAAGAGGGGGTACGAGCAGTACTTC. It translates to CASSLKRGYEQYF.

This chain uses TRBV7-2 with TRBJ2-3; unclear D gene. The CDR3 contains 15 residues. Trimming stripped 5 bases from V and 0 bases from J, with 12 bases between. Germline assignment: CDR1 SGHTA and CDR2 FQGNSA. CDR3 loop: CASSPGIPSTDTQYF. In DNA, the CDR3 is TGTGCCAGCAGCCCCGGTATTCCTAGCACAGATACGCAGTATTTT.

CDR3 sequence: CAIRQGDDSNQPQHF. In nucleotides, the CDR3 is TGTGCCATCAGACAGGGGGACGATAGCAATCAGCCCCAGCATTTT. The chain is built from TRBV10-3 and TRBJ1-5, with TRBD1 identical over 8 bases. The ends lost 6 bases at V and 0 bases at J; junction bases unmatched: 4. The CDR3 extends over 15 amino acids. CDR1 and CDR2 (germline): ENHRY, SYGVKD.

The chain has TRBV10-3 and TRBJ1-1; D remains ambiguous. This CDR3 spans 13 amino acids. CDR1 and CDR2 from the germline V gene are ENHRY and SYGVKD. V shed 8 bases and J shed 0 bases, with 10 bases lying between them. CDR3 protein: CAIQPNMNTEAFF. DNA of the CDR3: TGTGCCATCCAACCGAACATGAACACTGAAGCTTTCTTT.

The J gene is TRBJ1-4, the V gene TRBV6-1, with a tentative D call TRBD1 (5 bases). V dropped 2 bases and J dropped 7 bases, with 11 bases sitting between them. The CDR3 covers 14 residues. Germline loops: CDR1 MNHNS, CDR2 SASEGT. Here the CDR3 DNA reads TGTGCCAGCAGTGAACTCAGGGTCGGTGAAAAACTGTTTTTT. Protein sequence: CASSELRVGEKLFF.

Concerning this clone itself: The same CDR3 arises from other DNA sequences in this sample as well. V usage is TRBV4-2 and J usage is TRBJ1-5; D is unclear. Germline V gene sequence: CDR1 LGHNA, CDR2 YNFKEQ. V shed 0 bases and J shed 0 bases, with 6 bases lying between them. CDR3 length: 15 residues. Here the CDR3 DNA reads TGTGCCAGCAGCCAAGATTTGAGTAGCAATCAGCCCCAGCATTTT. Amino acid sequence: CASSQDLSSNQPQHF.